Listed here are 8 T cell receptor beta chains from one sample, sequenced in a study of brain T cells in children with intractable seizures. Repertoires were generated with immunoSEQ multiplex PCR, while TCRdb's copy carries only in-frame clones and drops some. The repertoire has about 110,000 clones, 85% to 95% of them found once; the top ten carry around 4.1%. Sequences were derived from peripheral blood, sampled at surgery. These receptors were obtained from a boy under three years old with hemimegalencephaly and intractable seizures.

The DNA for the CDR3 is TGTGCCAGCAGCTTAGCCTATGCAGACCGTGGCTACACCTTC. This gives the protein CASSLAYADRGYTF. This chain joins TRBV7-2 and TRBJ1-2; D ambiguous. Germline V gives CDR1 SGHTA, CDR2 FQGNSA. V lost 0 bases and J lost 7, with 12 bases in between. This CDR3 comprises 14 residues. Full variable domain (rest looked up from reference TRBV7-2 and TRBJ1-2): GAGVSQSPSNKVTEKGKDVELRCDPISGHTALYWYRQSLGQGLEFLIYFQGNSAPDKSGLPSDRFSAERTGGSVSTLTIQRTQQEDSAVYLCASSLAYADRGYTFGSGTRLTVV.

The chain carries TRBV7-2 and TRBJ1-5, with a possible D match to TRBD1 (6 bases). V was cut by 1 base and J by 1 base, with 17 bases left in between. CDR3 length equals 18 residues. Germline V gives CDR1 SGHTA, CDR2 FQGNSA. As DNA, the CDR3 is TGTGCCAGCAGCTTAGTGGGGTGGGGGACATTAAGCAATCAGCCCCAGCATTTT. As protein: CASSLVGWGTLSNQPQHF.

The chain carries TRBV5-4 and TRBJ1-1; D is possibly TRBD1 (6 bases). V was pared by 3 bases and J by 1 base, with 10 bases between. CDR3 size: 14 residues. Germline loops: CDR1 SGHNT, CDR2 YYREEE (reference sequence). This CDR3 reads CASSSLDRNTEAFF. CDR3 coding DNA: TGTGCCAGCAGCTCACTGGACAGGAACACTGAAGCTTTCTTT.

V is TRBV14 and J is TRBJ1-6, with D unclear. The V gene's germline CDR1 is SGHDN and CDR2 FVKESK. V shed 2 bases and J shed 11 bases, with 10 bases lying between them. The length of the CDR3 is 13 residues. The CDR3 region has the DNA TGTGCCAGCAGCCAATTGTTAGCTACACCCCTCCACTTT. It codes for CASSQLLATPLHF.

The chain links TRBV19 to TRBJ2-1, with 15 bases lining up with TRBD2. The CDR3 has 16 residues. The ends lost 1 base at V and 7 bases at J; junction bases unmatched: 2. In germline, CDR1 is LNHDA, CDR2 SQIVND (reference sequence). CDR3 coding DNA: TGTGCCAGTAGTATAGCTGGACTAGCGGGGGGGAATGAGCAGTTCTTC. Protein sequence: CASSIAGLAGGNEQFF.

V gene TRBV5-5 combines with J gene TRBJ2-5; D not certain. Germline lookup yields CDR1 SGHKS and CDR2 YYEKEE (reference sequence). This CDR3 spans 12 amino acids. The germline V and J ends were trimmed by 3 bases and 5 bases, with 8 bases remaining between them. DNA for the CDR3: TGTGCCAGCAGCTCTATCAGGGAGACCCAGTACTTC. Translating it yields CASSSIRETQYF.

The chain combines TRBV19 with TRBJ2-7; 8 bases align to TRBD2. The CDR3 totals 15 residues. J gave up 5 bases and V 5 bases, and 11 bases lay outside the gene matches. Germline V gene data show CDR1 as LNHDA and CDR2 as SQIVND (reference sequence). The DNA for the CDR3 is TGTGCCAGTAGTCGCCGTGGTAGCGGGAAGAACGAGCAGTACTTC. Encoded protein: CASSRRGSGKNEQYF. Complete variable domain (other parts from reference TRBV19 and TRBJ2-7): DGGITQSPKYLFRKEGQNVTLSCEQNLNHDAMYWYRQDPGQGLRLIYYSQIVNDFQKGDIAEGYSVSREKKESFPLTVTSAQKNPTAFYLCASSRRGSGKNEQYFGPGTRLTVT.

The rearrangement joins TRBV5-6 to TRBJ2-1; 8 bases match TRBD2. The V gene's germline CDR1 is SGHDT and CDR2 YYEEEE. The V segment lost 1 base and the J segment 8 bases; nucleotides outside the gene matches: 8. This CDR3 comprises 15 residues. This CDR3 is CASSLSREGQDEQFF. DNA for the CDR3: TGTGCCAGCAGCTTGAGTCGGGAGGGCCAGGATGAGCAGTTCTTC. Using reference TRBV5-6 and TRBJ2-1 for the parts outside the CDR3, the full variable domain is DAGVTQSPTHLIKTRGQQVTLRCSPKSGHDTVSWYQQALGQGPQFIFQYYEEEERQRGNFPDRFSGHQFPNYSSELNVNALLLGDSALYLCASSLSREGQDEQFFGPGTRLTVL.